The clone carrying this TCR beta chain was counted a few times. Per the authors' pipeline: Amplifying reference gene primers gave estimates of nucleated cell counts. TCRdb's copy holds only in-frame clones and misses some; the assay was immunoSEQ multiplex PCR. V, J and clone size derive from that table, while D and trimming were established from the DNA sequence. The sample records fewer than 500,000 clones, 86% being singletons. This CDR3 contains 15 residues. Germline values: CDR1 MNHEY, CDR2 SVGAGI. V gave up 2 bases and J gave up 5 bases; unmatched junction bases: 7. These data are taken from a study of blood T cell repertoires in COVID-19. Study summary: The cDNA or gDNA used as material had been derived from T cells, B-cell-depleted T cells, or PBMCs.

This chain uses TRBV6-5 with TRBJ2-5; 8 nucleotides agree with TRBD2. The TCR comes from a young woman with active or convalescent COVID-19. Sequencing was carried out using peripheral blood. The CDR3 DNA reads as TGTGCCAGCAGTTACGGCTCGGGAGGGCCCGAGACCCAGTACTTC. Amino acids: CASSYGSGGPETQYF.